The 11 T cell receptor beta chains below all came from one sample that was sequenced in a study of blood T cell repertoires in COVID-19. Data came from immunoSEQ multiplex PCR; TCRdb stores just in-frame clones and leaves some out. Of just over 650,000 clones in the sample, 70% to 90% are singletons; the top ten hold more than 0.25%. The specimen was peripheral blood. The source of these receptors is a young woman with acute or convalescent COVID-19.

The CDR3, as DNA: TGTGCCAGCAGCTTCCCCCCCGAGGGAACAGGGCATGGCTACACCTTC. This sequence encodes CASSFPPEGTGHGYTF. The chain is built from TRBV7-9 and TRBJ1-2; D is perhaps TRBD1 (6 bases). The CDR3 length is 16 residues. V shed 3 bases and J shed 6 bases, with 20 bases lying between them. CDR1 and CDR2 from the germline V gene are SEHNR and FQNEAQ (reference sequence). The full variable domain, its missing parts supplied by reference TRBV7-9 and TRBJ1-2, is DTGVSQNPRHKITKRGQNVTFRCDPISEHNRLYWYRQTLGQGPEFLTYFQNEAQLEKSRLLSDRFSAERPKGSFSTLEIQRTEQGDSAMYLCASSFPPEGTGHGYTFGSGTRLTVV.

The rearrangement links TRBV5-1 to TRBJ2-7; D unclear. The CDR3 has 14 amino acids. The V gene lost 4 bases and the J gene lost 2 bases, with 13 bases spanning the gap. Germline V gene sequence: CDR1 SGHRS, CDR2 YFSETQ. This chain's CDR3 is CASSPWRDTYEQYF. The CDR3, as DNA: TGCGCCAGCAGCCCCTGGAGAGATACCTACGAGCAGTACTTC.

This sequence joins TRBV6-1 and TRBJ1-6; no definite D call. Trimming left V 1 base short and J 4 bases short, with 8 bases between. The CDR3 length is 15 residues. The germline gives CDR1 MNHNS, CDR2 SASEGT. CDR3 DNA sequence: TGTGCCAGCAGTGAAGGAGAGGTTTATAATTCACCCCTCCACTTT. It specifies CASSEGEVYNSPLHF.

The V gene is TRBV24-1, the J gene TRBJ2-3, with 8 bases aligning to TRBD1. The germline V gene has CDR1 KGHDR and CDR2 SFDVKD. V lost 4 bases and J lost 6; bases outside the gene matches: 11. The CDR3 has 16 residues. CDR3 in amino acids: CATSDSRQGPLDTQYF. The CDR3 nucleotides are TGTGCCACCAGTGACTCAAGACAGGGGCCTTTGGATACGCAGTATTTT.

The chain links TRBV6-5 to TRBJ2-7; TRBD1 might be the D (6 bases). Germline values: CDR1 MNHEY, CDR2 SVGAGI. This CDR3 comprises 12 residues. V was shortened by 10 bases and J by 3 bases, with 13 bases between the two germline ends. In DNA form, the CDR3 reads TGTGCCACCGACTCACAGGGCTACGAGCAGTACTTC. Translated, it gives CATDSQGYEQYF.

The V call is TRBV4-3, the J call TRBJ1-1, with D tentatively TRBD1 (6 bases). Germline V gene sequence: CDR1 LGHNA, CDR2 YSLEER. This CDR3 spans 16 amino acids. Trimming left V 1 base short and J 6 bases short, with 18 bases between. CDR3 loop: CASSQGGPGEFAEAFF. CDR3 nucleotide sequence: TGCGCCAGCAGCCAAGGTGGCCCAGGGGAGTTTGCTGAAGCTTTCTTT.

The rearrangement links TRBV10-3 to TRBJ1-5; D is undetermined. CDR3 length: 12 amino acids. V shed 2 bases and J shed 10 bases, with 9 bases lying between them. Germline V gene data show CDR1 as ENHRY and CDR2 as SYGVKD. The CDR3 bases are TGTGCCATCAGTGAGCCCAAAAAACCCCAGCATTTT. It is translated as CAISEPKKPQHF.

The V gene is TRBV27, the J gene TRBJ1-2, with D uncertain. The CDR3 consists of 15 residues. The V and J ends lost 3 bases and 8 bases respectively, with 19 bases between them. Germline CDR1 is MNHEY and CDR2 is SMNVEV (reference sequence). CDR3 bases: TGTGCCAGCAGTTTTGCCCCGATCCAACTTAGAGGCTACACCTTC. As protein: CASSFAPIQLRGYTF.

A note on this clone: Other nucleotide sequences from this sample produce the same CDR3. V is TRBV3-1 (or the pseudogene TRBV3-2) and J is TRBJ2-5; D perhaps matches TRBD1 (7 bases). This CDR3 has 13 residues. CDR1 LGHDT and CDR2 YNNKEL come from the germline V gene (reference sequence). Trimming cost V 4 bases and J 5 bases, with 11 bases left between them. CDR3 region: CASSPGGSETQYF. The CDR3, as DNA: TGTGCCAGCAGCCCAGGGGGGTCTGAGACCCAGTACTTC.

The V call is TRBV2, the J call TRBJ2-7; 9 bases are shared with TRBD2. V gave up 6 bases and J gave up 3 bases; unmatched junction bases: 9. Germline CDR1 and CDR2: SNHLY and FYNNEI. The length of the CDR3 is 15 residues. The CDR3 region is CASRSSGGFLYEQYF. The CDR3 DNA sequence: TGTGCCAGCAGATCCAGCGGGGGGTTCCTCTACGAGCAGTACTTC.

V usage is TRBV15 and J usage is TRBJ1-6; D is unclear. Looked up from germline, CDR1 is LNHNV and CDR2 is YYDKDF (reference sequence). The CDR3 is made up of 15 amino acids. V was pared by 0 bases and J by 8 bases, with 11 bases between. Written as DNA, the CDR3 is TGTGCCACCAGCAGAGAGGTCGCGCGGGATTCACCCCTCCACTTT. It translates to CATSREVARDSPLHF.